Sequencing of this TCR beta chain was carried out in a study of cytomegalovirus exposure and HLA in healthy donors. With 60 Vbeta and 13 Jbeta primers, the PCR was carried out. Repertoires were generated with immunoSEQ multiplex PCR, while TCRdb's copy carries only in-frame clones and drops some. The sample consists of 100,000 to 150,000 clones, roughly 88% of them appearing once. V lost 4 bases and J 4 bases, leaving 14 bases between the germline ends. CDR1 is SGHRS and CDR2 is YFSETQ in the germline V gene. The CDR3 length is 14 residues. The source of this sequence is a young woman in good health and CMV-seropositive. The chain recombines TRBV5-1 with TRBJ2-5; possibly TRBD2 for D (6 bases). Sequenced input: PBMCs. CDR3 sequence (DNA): TGCGCCAGCAGCCCATACCTCGGGGGAGAGACCCAGTACTTC. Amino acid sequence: CASSPYLGGETQYF.